The clone carrying this T cell receptor (beta chain) was picked up many times. The antigen is unknown. The CDR3 runs 16 residues. Germline V gene data show CDR1 as SGHKS and CDR2 as YYEKEE (reference sequence). Trimming removed 4 bases from V and 2 bases from J; junction bases left unmatched: 5. The source of the sample is a study of neurological immune-mediated disorders. The cDNA was generated through 5'RACE incorporating 10-nucleotide random UMIs. TCRdb reprocessed the 5' RACE reads with MiXCR, giving one entry per CDR3 protein. The sample contains 42,000 or so distinct CDR3 sequences, around 2.5% of which appear only once. Broader study findings: Levels of TCR clonal expansion peaked in HTLV-1-associated myelopathy and reached their lowest in multiple sclerosis, under those of healthy controls. No CDR3 amino acid sequences recurred among expanded clones across subjects, suggesting private repertoires in all groups.

The rearrangement links TRBV5-5 to TRBJ2-7; 14 nucleotides agree with TRBD2. Sequencing input: PBMCs. The sequence derives from a man aged 25 to 40 with multiple sclerosis. In DNA, the CDR3 is TGTGCCAGCAGCCTAAGACTAGCGGGAGGGCCCTACGAGCAGTACTTC. Encoded protein: CASSLRLAGGPYEQYF.